This T cell receptor beta chain appears in the sequencing data of a study of T-cell memory formation after mild COVID-19. Study background: TCR clustering was largely donor specific. Study-wide points: The pre-infection memory compartment contained some responding clones, suggesting cross-reactive memory joined. Among contracting clones, CD4+ were mainly CM/EM and CD8+ enriched in EMRA.

TCRdb analysed the 5' RACE reads with MiXCR anew, one entry per CDR3 protein. The repertoire consists of 200,000 to 250,000 distinct CDR3 sequences, with roughly 27% occurring once and the leading ten covering around 10%. In germline, CDR1 is KGHSH, CDR2 LQKENI. CDR3 length: 12 residues. V shed 6 bases and J shed 4 bases, with 9 bases lying between them. This clonotype was picked up one time. Its antigen is not known. The chain joins TRBV18 to TRBJ1-2, with D tentatively TRBD1 (5 bases). The sequenced material came from PBMCs or a T cell subset sorted from them (not recorded which). The sequence was collected from an adult woman who had mild COVID-19 (a few samples of this study predate the infection). Cell type and time point are not known. CDR3 nucleotide sequence: TGTGCCAGCTCCCCGGGGGTCTATGGCTACACCTTC. As protein: CASSPGVYGYTF.